These 17 T cell receptor beta chains came from one sample sequenced in a study of molecular identifiers for immune sequencing clone quantification. A single record per CDR3 protein comes from TCRdb applying MiXCR to the PCR reads. Of over 600,000 distinct CDR3 sequences listed, approximately 20% are singletons. Sequences were obtained from naive CD8+ T cells from blood, with Jurkat cell RNA spiked in. The sample's subset: FACS-sorted CD8+CD4-CCR7+CD45RA+ naive T cells. The receptor set was obtained from a human donor in good health. Some libraries in this study had Jurkat cell RNA spiked in.

The table lists this clonotype with many counts. The chain carries TRBV7-6 and TRBJ2-1, with a tentative D call TRBD2 (5 bases). CDR1 is SGHVS, CDR2 FNYEAQ, per germline. The CDR3 sequence is 13 residues long. V was trimmed by 3 bases and J by 5 bases, leaving 8 bases between them. This chain's CDR3 is CASSFSADNEQFF. DNA for the CDR3: TGTGCCAGCAGCTTTAGCGCGGACAATGAGCAGTTCTTC.

This clonotype has a count of ten or more. The chain couples TRBV12-3 or TRBV12-4 to TRBJ2-5; no definite D call. The V end was cut by 3 bases, the J end by 0 bases, with 8 bases between. The CDR3 covers 14 residues. The CDR3 region is CASSFVGYQETQYF. The CDR3 DNA reads as TGTGCCAGCAGTTTCGTTGGCTACCAAGAGACCCAGTACTTC.

Notes on this clonotype: A much larger clone is a single base away; this may be a read error. The CDR3 DNA follows: TGCAGCGCCGGTCCTTCGGGGGTCGGGGACACAGATACGCAGTATTTT. Protein product: CSAGPSGVGDTDTQYF. The chain couples TRBV29-1 to TRBJ2-3; weak D call: TRBD2 (6 bases). From germline, CDR1 is SQVTM and CDR2 ANQGSEA. V lost 7 bases, J lost 2 bases, and 22 bases lay in between. The CDR3 is 16 amino acids.

The CDR3, as DNA: TGTGCCAGTAGTACCATTTACAGGGGCGAGAATGAAAAACTGTTTTTT. Amino acid sequence: CASSTIYRGENEKLFF. This chain connects TRBV19 to TRBJ1-4; 7 bases match TRBD1. The CDR3 sequence is 16 residues long. Trimming took 4 bases from V and 5 from J; bases not matched to a gene: 10. CDR1 is LNHDA and CDR2 is SQIVND in the germline V gene (reference sequence).

This clonotype was counted at least ten times. The chain joins TRBV16 to TRBJ2-3; 10 bases match TRBD1. CDR3 length: 16 residues. CDR1 is KGHSY and CDR2 is FQNENV in the germline V gene. With 1 base clipped from V and 3 bases from J, the junction kept 4 bases outside the gene matches. The CDR3 region has the DNA TGTGCCAGCAGCCAATTGACAGGGGGCGCGACAGATACGCAGTATTTT. Amino acid sequence: CASSQLTGGATDTQYF.

This clonotype occurred many times. V usage is TRBV2 and J usage is TRBJ1-3; D ambiguous. The germline V gene encodes CDR1 SNHLY and CDR2 FYNNEI. V lost 5 bases and J 3 bases, leaving 11 bases between the germline ends. CDR3 size: 14 residues. DNA of the CDR3: TGTGCCAGCAGTTTAGCGGGTTTTGGAAACACCATATATTTT. Translating gives CASSLAGFGNTIYF.

The chain recombines TRBV27 with TRBJ2-5; 9 bases fit TRBD1. Germline loops: CDR1 MNHEY, CDR2 SMNVEV (reference sequence). Trimming removed 5 bases from V and 6 bases from J; junction bases left unmatched: 4. The CDR3 totals 13 residues. CDR3 sequence: CASSRTGEKTQYF. DNA of the CDR3: TGTGCCAGCAGTCGGACAGGGGAAAAGACCCAGTACTTC.

This clonotype occurred many times. The V call is TRBV4-2, the J call TRBJ2-7; 11 positions match TRBD2. The J segment lost 4 bases and the V segment lost 0 bases, leaving 2 bases of the junction unmatched. The V gene's germline CDR1 is LGHNA and CDR2 YNFKEQ. The CDR3 spans 15 residues. The CDR3 DNA sequence: TGTGCCAGCAGCCAAGAGTCTAGCGGGAGGTACGAGCAGTACTTC. The encoded protein is CASSQESSGRYEQYF.

In its sample, this clonotype was seen many times. V and J are TRBV5-4 and TRBJ2-3, with D uncertain. This CDR3 spans 14 amino acids. Germline-derived CDR1 and CDR2 are SGHNT and YYREEE (reference sequence). The CDR3 coding sequence is TGTGCGAGCCATTCCAGCGTCCTCACAGATACGCAGTATTTT. Translated, it gives CASHSSVLTDTQYF. Together with reference TRBV5-4 and TRBJ2-3, the CDR3 gives the full variable domain: ETGVTQSPTHLIKTRGQQVTLRCSSQSGHNTVSWYQQALGQGPQFIFQYYREEENGRGNFPPRFSGLQFPNYSSELNVNALELDDSALYLCASHSSVLTDTQYFGPGTRLTVL.

The sample holds a few counts of this clonotype. The chain links TRBV19 to TRBJ2-7; 9 bases are a match to TRBD1. The CDR3 contains 15 residues. J lost 3 bases, V lost 3 bases, and 6 bases had no gene match. Germline loops: CDR1 LNHDA, CDR2 SQIVND (reference sequence). DNA of the CDR3: TGTGCCAGTAGTATCCTTCCGGGACAGGGCTACGAGCAGTACTTC. Translated: CASSILPGQGYEQYF.

Turning to this clonotype: Given a much more abundant clone one base away, this may be a read error. Because the CDR3's place on the DNA is in doubt, the DNA is left out and the CDR3 is given as listed by TCRdb. The V gene is TRBV20-1, the J gene TRBJ2-3; TRBD2, the D gene given by the table, was not confirmed from the DNA. The CDR3 is 14 residues long, ends included. CDR1 and CDR2 (germline): DFQATT, SNEGSKA (reference sequence). This chain's CDR3 is CSTSGLAVTDTQYF.

The rearrangement uses TRBV2 and TRBJ1-1; the match to TRBD1 covers 9 bases. Trimming took 6 bases from V and 7 from J; bases not matched to a gene: 39. Germline-derived CDR1 and CDR2 are SNHLY and FYNNEI. The CDR3 is 24 amino acids. CDR3 amino acids: CASSYDISDLKAVTLWGQGREAFF. Here the CDR3 DNA reads TGTGCCAGCAGCTACGACATATCGGACTTAAAAGCTGTAACATTGTGGGGACAGGGTCGTGAAGCTTTCTTT.

This clonotype was found many times. The V call is TRBV12-3 or TRBV12-4, the J call TRBJ2-3; D gene ambiguous. This CDR3 contains 16 residues. The V gene lost 1 base and the J gene lost 1 base, with 12 bases spanning the gap. The DNA for the CDR3 is TGTGCCAGCAGTTTAGTGGTCTATCGGGGCACAGATACGCAGTATTTT. Its protein is CASSLVVYRGTDTQYF.

As regards this clonotype: One junction end disagrees with the germline gene, perhaps due to a read error. For the CDR3, the DNA is TGTGCCGGCAGCTTAGGATTCCAGGACAGATCCTACGAGCAGTACTTC. Amino acids: CAGSLGFQDRSYEQYF. V gene TRBV6-2 or TRBV6-3 combines with J gene TRBJ2-7; TRBD1 is a possible D gene (6 bases). Germline V gene data show CDR1 as MNHEY and CDR2 as SVGEGT. The CDR3 has 16 residues.

As for this clonotype: This may arise from a read error, as a much more abundant clone is one base away. This sequence joins TRBV7-6 and TRBJ2-1, with D possibly TRBD2 on 6 matching bases. This CDR3 is 14 amino acids long. From germline, CDR1 is SGHVS and CDR2 FNYEAQ. The CDR3 is CASSLMAGYNERFF. CDR3 bases: TGTGCCAGCAGCCTTATGGCGGGGTACAATGAGCGGTTCTTC.

This CDR3 is CASRVGAGDNEQFF. Written as DNA, the CDR3 is TGTGCCAGCAGGGTGGGAGCGGGGGACAATGAGCAGTTCTTC. J is TRBJ2-1 and V is TRBV2, with TRBD2 matching 8 bases. The CDR3 spans 14 residues. With V trimmed by 6 bases and J by 5 bases, 6 bases remained unmatched. Germline CDR1 is SNHLY and CDR2 is FYNNEI.

This clonotype was seen repeatedly, ten times or more. The J gene is TRBJ2-3, the V gene TRBV30, with a tentative D call TRBD2 (6 bases). CDR1 and CDR2 from the germline V gene are GTSNPN and SVGIG (reference sequence). This CDR3 has 14 residues. Trimming removed 3 bases from V and 0 bases from J, with 10 bases in between. The CDR3 DNA reads TGTGCCTGGAGGGGACTCTCTAGCACAGATACGCAGTATTTT. Translating it yields CAWRGLSSTDTQYF.